The clone carrying this T cell receptor beta chain was found many times. Antigen unknown. The data derive from a study of molecular identifiers for immune sequencing clone quantification. Study conclusions and caveats: Reportedly, one cell's Jurkat TCR RNA was detected within 1,200,000 naive CD8 cells.

The germline CDR1 and CDR2 sequences are MNHNY and SVGAGI (reference sequence). The CDR3 spans 12 residues. With 10 bases clipped from V and 4 bases from J, the junction kept 7 bases outside the gene matches. Via MiXCR, TCRdb re-called the PCR reads, giving one row per CDR3 protein. The sample gives about 640,000 distinct CDR3 sequences, around 20% of which show up once; roughly 0.83% is in the top ten. The chain recombines TRBV6-6 with TRBJ2-7, with 7 bases aligning to TRBD1. The source material was naive CD8+ T cells from blood, with Jurkat cell RNA spiked in. Subset specified: FACS-sorted CD8+CD4-CCR7+CD45RA+ naive T cells. The clonotype originates from a human donor in good health. Some libraries in this study had Jurkat cell RNA spiked in. The CDR3, as DNA: TGTGCCACCAGAGGGACAGTATACGAGCAGTACTTC. This codes for CATRGTVYEQYF.